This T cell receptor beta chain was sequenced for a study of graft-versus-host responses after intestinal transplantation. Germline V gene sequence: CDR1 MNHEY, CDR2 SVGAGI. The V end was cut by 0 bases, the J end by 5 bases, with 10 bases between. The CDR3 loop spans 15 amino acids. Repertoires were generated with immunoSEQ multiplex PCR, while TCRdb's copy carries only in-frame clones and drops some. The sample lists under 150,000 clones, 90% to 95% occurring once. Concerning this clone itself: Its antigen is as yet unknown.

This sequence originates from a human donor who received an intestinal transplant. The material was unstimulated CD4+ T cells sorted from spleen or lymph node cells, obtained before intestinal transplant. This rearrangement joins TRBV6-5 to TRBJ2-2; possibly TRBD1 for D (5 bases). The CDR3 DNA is TGTGCCAGCAGTTACTCGTCCAGGGTTACCGGGGAGCTGTTTTTT. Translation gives CASSYSSRVTGELFF.